The rows below give T cell receptor beta chains drawn from one sample of a study of T cells after posttransplantation cyclophosphamide. Measured with immunoSEQ multiplex PCR; TCRdb has only the in-frame clones, and not every one. The top ten clones hold about 40% of a sample with a few thousand clones, approximately 74% of them seen once. The specimen comprised PBMCs, sampled after allogeneic stem cell transplant with posttransplant cyclophosphamide. Receptors were obtained from a female patient between 50 and 59 years old who received an allogeneic stem cell transplant from a related donor, was CMV-positive, and had no GVHD. The T cells may partly be graft donor cells. Both conserved end residues are part of each CDR3. The D gene is left open where the match is weak. Expanded clones are given a class, and other clones once, few, many or no size at all.

clone size	D gene	V gene	J gene	CDR3 DNA	CDR3 protein
.	TRBD2	TRBV7-6	TRBJ2-1	TGTGCCAGCAGCGTAACTAGCGGGGGGGACAATGAGCAGTTCTTC	CASSVTSGGDNEQFF
.	.	TRBV28	TRBJ1-1	TGTGCCAGCAGTTCTTCAGACACGAGTGAAGCTTTCTTT	CASSSSDTSEAFF
.	TRBD2	TRBV9	TRBJ2-7	TGTGCCAGCAGCGTAGTGCCTAGCGGGAGGGCTGTTGAGCAGTACTTC	CASSVVPSGRAVEQYF
.	.	TRBV7-9	TRBJ1-6	TGTGCCAGCAGCCCCGGGTCAGCTTCACCCCTCCACTTT	CASSPGSASPLHF
.	TRBD1	TRBV5-1	TRBJ2-3	TGCGCCAGCAGCTTAACCGGGACAGAGTACTTAGGCACAGATACGCAGTATTTT	CASSLTGTEYLGTDTQYF
few	.	TRBV4-1	TRBJ2-3	TGCGCCAGCAGCCTACAACTGACACCTGAGGATACGCAGTATTTT	CASSLQLTPEDTQYF
.	.	TRBV19	TRBJ1-5	TGTGCCAGTAGTATAGTCAAAAGCAATCAGCCCCAGCATTTT	CASSIVKSNQPQHF
.	TRBD2	TRBV2	TRBJ2-7	TGTGCCAGCAAAGCGACTAGCGGCAAGTACTTC	CASKATSGKYF
.	TRBD2	TRBV7-2	TRBJ2-5	TGTGCCAGCAGCTTAGGGGGGACTAGCGGAGGGGGAGAGGCCCAGTACTTC	CASSLGGTSGGGEAQYF
.	TRBD2	TRBV5-4	TRBJ2-7	TGTGCCAGCAGAGACGGACTAGCGGGAGCCTACGAGCAGTACTTC	CASRDGLAGAYEQYF
.	.	TRBV7-6	TRBJ2-2	TGTGCCAGCGGAGAGGTGAACACCGGGGAGCTGTTTTTT	CASGEVNTGELFF
large	TRBD1	TRBV9	TRBJ2-7	TGTGCCAGCAGCGTAGGAGGAAGGACAGGGGTTCCCCACGAGCAGTACTTC	CASSVGGRTGVPHEQYF
.	TRBD2	TRBV2	TRBJ2-1	TGTGCCAGCAGGTATCGAGCGGGACTTTCTTATGAGCAGTTCTTC	CASRYRAGLSYEQFF
.	.	TRBV2	TRBJ2-6	TGTGCCAGCCAGGGCTCTGGGGCCAACGTCCTGACTTTC	CASQGSGANVLTF
.	.	TRBV5-6	TRBJ1-3	TGTGCCAGCAGCTTGAACCGGGGAACGGGCGGAAACACCATATATTTT	CASSLNRGTGGNTIYF
.	.	TRBV19	TRBJ1-6	TGTGCCAGTAGTATTGTTCCCCGACCGGGTAATTCACCCCTCCACTTT	CASSIVPRPGNSPLHF
.	.	TRBV29-1	TRBJ1-1	TGCAGCGTTGGGCTCCAGGGAAGAGGCGCTGAAGCTTTCTTT	CSVGLQGRGAEAFF
few	.	TRBV18	TRBJ1-6	TGTGCCAGCTCACCAGTGGGGGCCCTGACTGTTTATAATTCACCCCTCCACTTT	CASSPVGALTVYNSPLHF
few	.	TRBV27	TRBJ1-6	TGTGCCAGCAGTTTTAGCACAGGGTTGAATTCACCCCTCCACTTT	CASSFSTGLNSPLHF
.	.	TRBV9	TRBJ1-2	TGTGCCAGCAGCCTGAACTATGGCTACACCTTC	CASSLNYGYTF
large	.	TRBV14	TRBJ1-2	TGTGCCAGCAGCCACCAGGGGAACTATGGCTACACCTTC	CASSHQGNYGYTF
.	.	TRBV7-2	TRBJ2-7	TGTGCCAGCAGCTTAAGGGGTTCCTACGAGCAGTACTTC	CASSLRGSYEQYF
.	.	TRBV5-1	TRBJ2-7	TGCGCCAGCAGCTTGGTGGGCAGGGGGGACGAGCAGTACTTC	CASSLVGRGDEQYF
.	.	TRBV5-1	TRBJ2-3	TGCGCCAGCAGCTTGGTTGGCGGGGAAGGAGATACGCAGTATTTT	CASSLVGGEGDTQYF
.	TRBD1	TRBV2	TRBJ1-5	TGTGCCAGCAGTATTGACAGGGGGCTCAATCAGCCCCAGCATTTT	CASSIDRGLNQPQHF
medium-sized	.	TRBV14	TRBJ2-1	TGTGCCAGCAGCCAGAGCGGAGAGCAGTTCTTC	CASSQSGEQFF
.	TRBD1	TRBV10-3	TRBJ2-1	TGTGCCATCAGCCCCTCGGGACAGTCCTACAATGAGCAGTTCTTC	CAISPSGQSYNEQFF
.	TRBD2	TRBV11-2	TRBJ2-7	TGTGCCAGCAGCCCTCAGGGTAGCGGGGAGCCCTACGAGCAGTACTTC	CASSPQGSGEPYEQYF
.	.	TRBV10-3	TRBJ1-1	TGTGCCGCCGGGGACAACATGAACACTGAAGCTTTCTTT	CAAGDNMNTEAFF
.	.	TRBV6-1	TRBJ2-5	TGTGCCAGCAGTGTGTTTAGCCAAGAGACCCAGTACTTC	CASSVFSQETQYF
.	TRBD2	TRBV2	TRBJ2-5	TGTGCCAGCAGGGGGGCCCAACTAGCGGGGGGGCCGGCACAGTACTTC	CASRGAQLAGGPAQYF
.	TRBD2	TRBV29-1	TRBJ2-1	TGCAGCGTTGATTGGCGGGGGGCCGGTGAGCAGTTCTTC	CSVDWRGAGEQFF
large	TRBD1	TRBV6-5	TRBJ1-4	TGTGCCAGCAGTTTTACAGGGGATAATGAAAAACTGTTTTTT	CASSFTGDNEKLFF
.	TRBD1	TRBV19	TRBJ2-4	TGTGCCAGTAGTAGCTACAGGGGGCTTGGGGCCAAAAACATTCAGTACTTC	CASSSYRGLGAKNIQYF
.	.	TRBV6-5	TRBJ1-6	TGTGCCAGCAGTCGCGGACACCTTAATAATTCACCCCTCCACTTT	CASSRGHLNNSPLHF
once	TRBD1	TRBV6-5	TRBJ1-2	TGTGCCAGCAGTTACCCTGGACAGGGCAAAGCGATATTC	CASSYPGQGKAIF
once	TRBD2	TRBV2	TRBJ2-3	TGTGCCAGCAGTGTCGAGCGGGGGGGCCAAGATACGCAGTATTTT	CASSVERGGQDTQYF
.	.	TRBV27	TRBJ2-2	TGTGCCAGCAGTTTACCGGTGACCGGGGAGCTGTTTTTT	CASSLPVTGELFF
.	.	TRBV28	TRBJ2-1	TGTGCCAGCAGCCGGAACAGGGAGCCCAATGAGCAGTTCTTC	CASSRNREPNEQFF
few	.	TRBV12-5	TRBJ2-7	TGTGCTAGTGGTTTGCCGCGGGACTTATCCTACGAGCAGTACTTC	CASGLPRDLSYEQYF
.	TRBD1	TRBV6-5	TRBJ1-2	TGTGCCAGCATGCCAACCGGGGACAGCTATGGCTACACCTTC	CASMPTGDSYGYTF
.	.	TRBV2	TRBJ2-7	TGTGCCAGCAGTGTTGACGCCGCCGTCGAGGAGTACTTC	CASSVDAAVEEYF
.	TRBD2	TRBV4-1	TRBJ2-1	TGCGCCAGCAGCTTAACTAGCGGATCCTACAATGAGCAGTTCTTC	CASSLTSGSYNEQFF
.	TRBD2	TRBV4-2	TRBJ2-5	TGTGCCAGCAGCCAAGAAGGGGGCGGGGGGGCCACCGAGACCCAGTACTTC	CASSQEGGGGATETQYF
.	.	TRBV5-1	TRBJ2-1	TGCGCCAGCAGCCGTGACTATAACAATGAGCAGTTCTTC	CASSRDYNNEQFF
once	.	TRBV19	TRBJ1-2	TGTGCCAGTAGTATAGACAGCGCTACGGGAGGCTACACCTTC	CASSIDSATGGYTF
.	TRBD1	TRBV11-2	TRBJ1-1	TGTGCCAGCAGCACCCGACAGGGACTCACTGAAGCTTTCTTT	CASSTRQGLTEAFF
.	.	TRBV9	TRBJ2-3	TGTGCCAGCAGCGACCGGGACATGTTCACAGATACGCAGTATTTT	CASSDRDMFTDTQYF
.	TRBD2	TRBV6-5	TRBJ2-1	TGTGCCAGCAGTTCCCTACAGACTAGCTCCATCAATGAGCAGTTCTTC	CASSSLQTSSINEQFF
.	TRBD2	TRBV11-2	TRBJ2-1	TGTGCCAGCAGCTCGGGAGGAGCGGGGGGGTACAATGAGCAGTTCTTC	CASSSGGAGGYNEQFF
.	TRBD1	TRBV30	TRBJ2-3	TGTGCCTGGCGACAGGGGAGCACAGATACGCAGTATTTT	CAWRQGSTDTQYF
.	TRBD1	TRBV10-3	TRBJ2-5	TGTGCCATCAGGCCCGGGACAGCCGAAGAGACCCAGTACTTC	CAIRPGTAEETQYF
.	.	TRBV5-6	TRBJ1-1	TGTGCCAGCAGCTTGGACAGTTTGAACACTGAAGCTTTCTTT	CASSLDSLNTEAFF
few	TRBD1	TRBV9	TRBJ2-5	TGTGCCAGCAGCGTAGCTCCAACAGGGGGCTTAGGACAAGAGACCCAGTACTTC	CASSVAPTGGLGQETQYF
once	.	TRBV9	TRBJ2-7	TGTGCCAGCAGCGTAGAAGCAGGGTCAGTGGGCGAGCAGTACTTC	CASSVEAGSVGEQYF
.	.	TRBV6-6	TRBJ2-7	TGTGCCAGCAGTTACTCACAGGGCACCTACGAGCAGTACTTC	CASSYSQGTYEQYF
.	TRBD1	TRBV28	TRBJ2-7	TGTGCCAGCAACAGACAGGGCGGCAGCTCCTACGAGCAGTACTTC	CASNRQGGSSYEQYF